What follows are 26 T cell receptor beta chains derived from one specimen sequenced in a study of shared clonotypes between healthy human individuals. The assay was immunoSEQ multiplex PCR, and TCRdb's table has in-frame clones only and misses some. The sample yields approximately 1.5 million clones, under 99% seen once. The sample consisted of naive CD4+ T cells sorted from blood. Stated subset: CD45RA+ positively selected. The source of these receptors is a man younger than 40 in good health.

This chain uses TRBV7-2 with TRBJ2-7; D perhaps matches TRBD1 (6 bases). CDR1 and CDR2 (germline): SGHTA, FQGNSA. The CDR3 loop spans 14 amino acids. Trimming pared 4 bases from V and 3 bases from J, leaving 13 bases between. CDR3 region: CASSSGQKFYEQYF. CDR3 nucleotides: TGTGCCAGCAGCTCCGGACAGAAGTTCTACGAGCAGTACTTC. The complete variable domain, with remaining parts taken from reference TRBV7-2 and TRBJ2-7, reads GAGVSQSPSNKVTEKGKDVELRCDPISGHTALYWYRQSLGQGLEFLIYFQGNSAPDKSGLPSDRFSAERTGGSVSTLTIQRTQQEDSAVYLCASSSGQKFYEQYFGPGTRLTVT.

The CDR3 region is CASSPSRGGNTGELFF. The DNA for the CDR3 is TGTGCCAGCAGCCCTTCTCGTGGGGGAAACACCGGGGAGCTGTTTTTT. The rearrangement uses TRBV7-3 and TRBJ2-2, with D perhaps matching TRBD1 or TRBD2 (5 bases each). CDR1 and CDR2 from the germline V gene are SGHTA and FQGTGA. The CDR3 has 16 amino acids. Trimming cost V 5 bases and J 2 bases, with 15 bases left between them.

In nucleotides, the CDR3 is TGTGCCAGCAGCTTCGGGAACGAGCAGTACTTC. It codes for CASSFGNEQYF. The chain links TRBV5-6 to TRBJ2-7, with D perhaps matching TRBD2 (5 bases). The V and J ends lost 2 bases and 5 bases respectively, with 5 bases between them. This CDR3 has 11 residues. The germline CDR1 and CDR2 sequences are SGHDT and YYEEEE.

The chain recombines TRBV19 with TRBJ1-1; D gene uncertain. CDR3 length: 14 amino acids. The germline V gene encodes CDR1 LNHDA and CDR2 SQIVND (reference sequence). V dropped 3 bases and J dropped 5 bases, with 13 bases sitting between them. CDR3 DNA: TGTGCCAGTAGTATTTCGGGGTCTTGGACTGAAGCTTTCTTT. Its protein is CASSISGSWTEAFF.

Concerning this clone: The same CDR3 also results from other DNA sequences found in this sample. The chain uses TRBV4-3 and TRBJ2-1; unclear D gene. V lost 0 bases and J 6 bases, leaving 6 bases between the germline ends. CDR3 size: 13 residues. Per germline, CDR1 LGHNA and CDR2 YSLEER. CDR3 sequence reads: CASSQDGFNEQFF. The CDR3 nucleotides read TGCGCCAGCAGCCAAGATGGCTTCAATGAGCAGTTCTTC.

This clone occurred once. The chain has TRBV27 and TRBJ2-1; D is unclear. CDR1 and CDR2 from the germline V gene are MNHEY and SMNVEV (reference sequence). The CDR3 has 12 residues. The V gene lost 6 bases and the J gene lost 9 bases, with 12 bases spanning the gap. In DNA, the CDR3 is TGTGCCAGCAGCACCACCCTGAGTGAGCAGTTCTTC. As protein: CASSTTLSEQFF.

V is TRBV18 and J is TRBJ2-5; D is perhaps TRBD2 (6 bases). CDR1 is KGHSH, CDR2 LQKENI, per germline. The CDR3 totals 14 residues. V shed 2 bases and J shed 5 bases, with 12 bases lying between them. CDR3 DNA sequence: TGTGCCAGCTCACCAACGGGGGTGCGGGAGACCCAGTACTTC. It codes for CASSPTGVRETQYF.

The chain links TRBV6-1 to TRBJ2-7; TRBD1 matches at 7 bases. The CDR3 consists of 11 residues. The germline CDR1 and CDR2 sequences are MNHNS and SASEGT. J lost 6 bases, V lost 8 bases, and 4 bases had no gene match. The DNA for the CDR3 is TGTGCCAGCCAGACAGGGCCCGAGCAGTACTTC. Its protein product is CASQTGPEQYF.

This chain joins TRBV11-2 and TRBJ2-5; the D call may be TRBD1 or TRBD2 (5 bases each). V dropped 1 base and J dropped 2 bases, with 14 bases sitting between them. Germline assignment: CDR1 SGHAT and CDR2 FQNNGV. The CDR3 is 16 residues long. The CDR3 DNA sequence: TGTGCCAGCAGCTTAGTTCCGGGACCCCTGCAAGAGACCCAGTACTTC. Translated, it gives CASSLVPGPLQETQYF.

The J gene is TRBJ2-1, the V gene TRBV6-6; TRBD2 might be the D (6 bases). Germline loops: CDR1 MNHNY, CDR2 SVGAGI (reference sequence). V was pared by 7 bases and J by 3 bases, with 16 bases between. This CDR3 region has 15 residues. In DNA, the CDR3 is TGTGCCAGCAATGCCCGGACTATCGACTACAATGAGCAGTTCTTC. Amino acids: CASNARTIDYNEQFF.

On this clone: This specimen includes other DNA sequences encoding the same CDR3. The genes are TRBV11-2 and TRBJ1-5; no clear D. The V end lost 2 bases, the J end lost 1 base, and 6 bases lay between the germline ends. The germline gives CDR1 SGHAT, CDR2 FQNNGV. The CDR3 length is 14 residues. The CDR3 loop is CASSLFGSNQPQHF. The CDR3 DNA reads TGTGCCAGCAGCTTATTCGGGAGCAATCAGCCCCAGCATTTT. Drawing the rest from reference TRBV11-2 and TRBJ1-5, the complete variable domain is EAGVAQSPRYKIIEKRQSVAFWCNPISGHATLYWYQQILGQGPKLLIQFQNNGVVDDSQLPKDRFSAERLKGVDSTLKIQPAKLEDSAVYLCASSLFGSNQPQHFGDGTRLSIL.

The chain joins TRBV6-1 to TRBJ2-7; no definite D call. The germline V and J ends were trimmed by 2 bases and 5 bases, with 10 bases remaining between them. This CDR3 spans 13 amino acids. Germline loops: CDR1 MNHNS, CDR2 SASEGT. CDR3 bases: TGTGCCAGCAGTGAAAGTCCTAGGAACGAGCAGTACTTC. Translation: CASSESPRNEQYF.

The chain employs TRBV4-1 and TRBJ1-5, with TRBD1 as a possible D gene (6 bases). CDR3 length equals 15 residues. CDR1 and CDR2 (germline): MGHRA, YSYEKL. Deletions cut 1 base from V and 7 bases from J, with 14 bases between. The CDR3, as DNA: TGCGCCAGCAGCCAAGCCTTCGGGGGGCAACAGCCCCAGCATTTT. It specifies CASSQAFGGQQPQHF.

The rearrangement uses TRBV5-1 and TRBJ2-7; 13 bases agree with TRBD2. Germline V lookup: CDR1 SGHRS, CDR2 YFSETQ. The CDR3 totals 15 residues. V lost 4 bases, J lost 2 bases, and 3 bases stayed unmatched. For the CDR3, the DNA is TGCGCCAGCAGCACGGGACTAGCGGGGCCCTACGAGCAGTACTTC. The encoded protein is CASSTGLAGPYEQYF.

The rearrangement links TRBV29-1 to TRBJ2-5; D is ambiguous. Germline V gene data show CDR1 as SQVTM and CDR2 as ANQGSEA. This CDR3 has 11 residues. Trimming removed 5 bases from V and 4 bases from J, with 8 bases in between. The CDR3 reads CSVTPRETQYF. The CDR3 DNA reads as TGCAGCGTTACCCCTAGAGAGACCCAGTACTTC.

The chain employs TRBV7-6 and TRBJ2-5, with TRBD2 as a possible D gene (5 bases). Trimming stripped 1 base from V and 5 bases from J, with 8 bases between. Germline V gives CDR1 SGHVS, CDR2 FNYEAQ. The CDR3 has 13 residues. CDR3 sequence reads: CASSLVGVETQYF. In DNA form, the CDR3 reads TGTGCCAGCAGCTTAGTCGGGGTTGAGACCCAGTACTTC.

The chain has TRBV19 and TRBJ1-5, with D uncertain. V was trimmed by 4 bases and J by 2 bases, leaving 15 bases between them. The length of the CDR3 is 16 residues. The germline V gene encodes CDR1 LNHDA and CDR2 SQIVND (reference sequence). The CDR3 is CASSTQVARGNQPQHF. Written as DNA, the CDR3 is TGTGCCAGTAGTACCCAGGTCGCTAGGGGCAATCAGCCCCAGCATTTT.

V and J are TRBV5-1 and TRBJ2-1, with D perhaps matching TRBD2 (5 bases). The CDR3 consists of 15 residues. CDR1 SGHRS and CDR2 YFSETQ come from the germline V gene. V lost 0 bases to trimming and J lost 6 bases, with 13 bases between them. The CDR3 DNA is TGCGCCAGCAGCTTGGAAGGTTCGAGCGGCAATGAGCAGTTCTTC. This codes for CASSLEGSSGNEQFF.

The chain links TRBV5-4 to TRBJ2-2, with D maybe TRBD2 (5 bases). The CDR3 totals 14 residues. Germline CDR1 reads SGHNT; CDR2 reads YYREEE (reference sequence). V lost 4 bases and J lost 5, with 12 bases in between. The CDR3 is CASSPTGRTGELFF. DNA for the CDR3: TGTGCCAGCAGCCCAACGGGAAGGACCGGGGAGCTGTTTTTT.

This chain joins TRBV5-1 and TRBJ2-7; perhaps TRBD2 as D (6 bases). In germline, CDR1 is SGHRS, CDR2 YFSETQ. V shed 0 bases and J shed 5 bases, with 27 bases lying between them. This CDR3 region has 19 residues. The chain's CDR3 is CASSLATSTRQTRDNEQYF. As DNA, the CDR3 is TGCGCCAGCAGCTTGGCCACTTCGACTAGGCAGACCAGAGACAACGAGCAGTACTTC.

This chain uses TRBV25-1 with TRBJ2-6; 7 bases agree with TRBD1. Losses at the gene ends were 4 bases for V and 4 bases for J; bases not matched to a gene: 4. The CDR3 loop spans 15 amino acids. Germline CDR1 is MGHDK and CDR2 is SYGVNS. The DNA of the CDR3 is TGTGCCAGCAGTGGCCTGACAGGGGGGGCCAACGTCCTGACTTTC. Translation gives CASSGLTGGANVLTF.

The sample holds one count of this clone. The chain combines TRBV5-4 with TRBJ2-7; TRBD2 matches 9 bases. Per the germline V gene, CDR1 is SGHNT and CDR2 is YYREEE (reference sequence). This CDR3 spans 15 amino acids. The junction had 8 bases not matched to a gene; V was cut back by 4 bases and J by 3 bases. CDR3 in DNA: TGTGCCAGCAGCGGTTCTGGCGGGAGGGTCTACGAGCAGTACTTC. It encodes CASSGSGGRVYEQYF.

V usage is TRBV4-3 and J usage is TRBJ1-1; no firm D call. CDR1 LGHNA and CDR2 YSLEER come from the germline V gene. V was shortened by 5 bases and J by 4 bases, with 17 bases between the two germline ends. CDR3 length: 15 residues. The CDR3, as DNA: TGCGCCAGCAGCTTACAGCCCGGGATTGCCACTGAAGCTTTCTTT. This sequence encodes CASSLQPGIATEAFF.

V is TRBV5-1 and J is TRBJ2-1, with TRBD2 matching 7 bases. The CDR3 loop spans 15 amino acids. Germline CDR1 and CDR2: SGHRS and YFSETQ. V shed 0 bases, J shed 8 bases, and the junction held 8 bases outside the gene matches. The CDR3 here is CASSLVQRDLDEQFF. The CDR3 DNA reads TGCGCCAGCAGCTTGGTTCAGCGGGATTTGGATGAGCAGTTCTTC.

The V call is TRBV2, the J call TRBJ2-2; 7 bases are shared with TRBD1. Germline CDR1 is SNHLY and CDR2 is FYNNEI. This CDR3 region has 12 residues. V trimming: 5 bases; J trimming: 7 bases; junction bases outside the gene matches: 1. Written as DNA, the CDR3 is TGTGCCAGCAGTTACAGGGGCGGGGAGCTGTTTTTT. This translates into CASSYRGGELFF.

V and J are TRBV29-1 and TRBJ2-3; no clear D gene. Trimming removed 6 bases at V and 2 bases at J, with 12 bases between. Germline V lookup: CDR1 SQVTM, CDR2 ANQGSEA. The CDR3 is made up of 13 amino acids. The CDR3 region is CSVVNRLTDTQYF. In DNA form, the CDR3 reads TGCAGCGTGGTAAACCGGCTCACAGATACGCAGTATTTT.